The rows below give T cell receptor beta chains drawn from one sample of a study of T cell responses to AZD1222 COVID-19 vaccine. The protocol was immunoSEQ multiplex PCR, while the TCRdb copy is restricted to in-frame clones and leaves out a portion. The table has about 160,000 clones, under 95% seen once. The sample consisted of peripheral blood, taken on day 0 of AZD1222 vaccination. The receptor set was obtained from an adult in good health. Each CDR3 is given with its conserved first and last residue. Fields, in order: CDR3 length, J gene, clone size, D gene, V gene, CDR3 DNA, CDR3 protein. The D gene is left open where the match is weak. Not every row has a clone size; where given, it reads once, few, many or a size class.

13	TRBJ1-1	.	.	TRBV7-9	TGTGCCAGCAGCTTCGGGGGAAACACTGAAGCTTTCTTT	CASSFGGNTEAFF
11	TRBJ1-2	.	.	TRBV2	TGTGCCAGCACGCCCGGCTTGGGCTACACCTTC	CASTPGLGYTF
18	TRBJ2-3	.	TRBD2	TRBV7-2	TGTGCCAGCAGCTTCTATTGGCGGGAGGGCCTAGTCACAGATACGCAGTATTTT	CASSFYWREGLVTDTQYF
14	TRBJ2-1	once	TRBD2	TRBV29-1	TGCAGCACTAGCGGGAAAAGCTCCTACAATGAGCAGTTCTTC	CSTSGKSSYNEQFF
16	TRBJ2-3	.	TRBD2	TRBV7-3	TGTGCCAGCAGCTTATTAGGGACTAGCGGCACAGATACGCAGTATTTT	CASSLLGTSGTDTQYF
14	TRBJ1-2	.	.	TRBV25-1	TGTGCCAGCAGTGGGTTTGGGAGGCTACTTGGCTACACCTTC	CASSGFGRLLGYTF
18	TRBJ1-4	.	.	TRBV6-2/TRBV6-3	TGTGCCAGCAGTTCCCATCCGGGACGGAGAACAACTAATGAAAAACTGTTTTTT	CASSSHPGRRTTNEKLFF
14	TRBJ2-2	once	TRBD2	TRBV6-6	TGTGCCAGCAGTTACTCTGGGGGGGCCGGGGAGCTGTTTTTT	CASSYSGGAGELFF
15	TRBJ1-4	.	.	TRBV30	TGTGCCTGGAGTGTCGCCGGGGGCCTTAATGAAAAACTGTTTTTT	CAWSVAGGLNEKLFF
16	TRBJ2-7	.	.	TRBV27	TGTGCCAGCAGTTTAAGAGGTTTCGGAACTAGTTGGGAGCAGTACTTC	CASSLRGFGTSWEQYF
14	TRBJ2-1	.	TRBD2	TRBV6-5	TGTGCCAGCCTTAAAAGCGGGGGTTACAATGAGCAGTTCTTC	CASLKSGGYNEQFF
12	TRBJ1-2	.	.	TRBV28	TGTGCCAGCAGAAAGTTCAACTATGGCTACACCTTC	CASRKFNYGYTF
14	TRBJ2-7	.	.	TRBV3-1/TRBV3-2	TGTGCCAGCAGCCAAGTTGCGGGTCCCTACGAGCAGTACTTC	CASSQVAGPYEQYF
14	TRBJ1-1	.	.	TRBV15	TGTGCCACCAGCAGTTGGATAGGCAGGGAGTATGCTTTCTTT	CATSSWIGREYAFF
12	TRBJ1-6	.	TRBD1	TRBV11-3	TGTGCCAGCAGCTCCGACAGGGTTGTCCTCCACTTT	CASSSDRVVLHF
13	TRBJ2-5	.	.	TRBV27	TGTGCCAGCAGTGAGACTAACGTGGAGACCCAGTACTTC	CASSETNVETQYF
16	TRBJ1-6	.	.	TRBV28	TGTGCTAGCAGTCAGGAGCCGAGCTCCTATAATTCACCCCTCCACTTT	CASSQEPSSYNSPLHF
14	TRBJ2-7	.	TRBD1	TRBV5-6	TGTGCCAGCAGCCCACAGGGGAATGCCTACGAGCAGTACTTC	CASSPQGNAYEQYF
19	TRBJ2-1	.	.	TRBV11-2	TGTGCCAGCAGCGCCAACGGCGGGGTCGTGAGGGCCTCCTACAATGAGCAGTTCTTC	CASSANGGVVRASYNEQFF
16	TRBJ1-2	.	TRBD1	TRBV5-1	TGCGCCAGCAGCTTGGGGCAGGGGGTTGGCGACTATGGCTACACCTTC	CASSLGQGVGDYGYTF
15	TRBJ2-1	.	.	TRBV10-1	TGCGCCAGCAGTTTCGGAATAGCTAGCAGGAATGAGCAGTTCTTC	CASSFGIASRNEQFF
13	TRBJ1-3	few	.	TRBV20-1	TGCAGTGCTAGTCCGGGGATAGGGGACACCATATATTTT	CSASPGIGDTIYF
14	TRBJ2-1	once	TRBD1	TRBV13	TGTGCCAGCAGCTTATACAGGGGTGGCAATGAGCAGTTCTTC	CASSLYRGGNEQFF
11	TRBJ1-2	.	.	TRBV29-1	TGCAGCGTTGTTGACAGCTATGGCTACACCTTC	CSVVDSYGYTF
15	TRBJ1-2	.	.	TRBV5-1	TGCGCCAGCAGCTTGGGTGGGAGCGCTAACTATGGCTACACCTTC	CASSLGGSANYGYTF
15	TRBJ1-1	.	.	TRBV6-2/TRBV6-3	TGTGCCAGCAGTCCCGGACGGGGAATGAACACTGAAGCTTTCTTT	CASSPGRGMNTEAFF
15	TRBJ1-6	.	.	TRBV21-1	TGTGCCAGCAGCACCTCGACAGGGATCGGTTCACCCCTCCACTTT	CASSTSTGIGSPLHF
22	TRBJ1-5	few	TRBD1	TRBV4-1	TGCGCCAGCAGCCACCGTGAAAGGGGACGGGACAGGGATCTCTGGGGCAATCAGCCCCAGCATTTT	CASSHRERGRDRDLWGNQPQHF
15	TRBJ1-1	.	TRBD1	TRBV5-1	TGCGCCAGCAGCATAGGGGACAGGGACAACACTGAAGCTTTCTTT	CASSIGDRDNTEAFF
16	TRBJ1-1	.	.	TRBV27	TGTGCCAGCAGTTTATGGCAGGGGTCAGTGAACACTGAAGCTTTCTTT	CASSLWQGSVNTEAFF
15	TRBJ2-2	.	TRBD2	TRBV10-3	TGTGCCATCGGTCTAGCGGCCCTGCCCACCGGGGAGCTGTTTTTT	CAIGLAALPTGELFF
14	TRBJ2-7	.	TRBD2	TRBV7-3	TGTGCCAGCAGCCTGGCGGGAGGCCCCTACGAGCAGTACTTC	CASSLAGGPYEQYF
15	TRBJ1-2	.	TRBD1	TRBV14	TGTGCCAGCAGCCAGGTAGTCGGGACAGGGTATGGCTACACCTTC	CASSQVVGTGYGYTF
16	TRBJ2-2	.	.	TRBV7-3	TGTGCCAGCAGCATCAGACAGGTTGGAAACACCGGGGAGCTGTTTTTT	CASSIRQVGNTGELFF
15	TRBJ2-2	once	.	TRBV10-3	TGTGCCACCCCCGGCTTCCAGCGGGACACCGGGGAGCTGTTTTTT	CATPGFQRDTGELFF
13	TRBJ2-5	once	TRBD2	TRBV24-1	TGTGCCACCAGTCGGGGGGTCGGGGAGACCCAGTACTTC	CATSRGVGETQYF
13	TRBJ2-2	.	.	TRBV4-1	TGCGCCAGCAGCCTAGGGGCTGGCGGGGAGCTGTTTTTT	CASSLGAGGELFF
14	TRBJ1-5	once	.	TRBV6-1	TGTGCCAGCAGTGAAGCGCAACAGGGCCAGCCCCAGCATTTT	CASSEAQQGQPQHF
12	TRBJ2-7	.	.	TRBV7-9	TGTGCCAGCAGCTTCTTCCCGTACGAGCAGTACTTC	CASSFFPYEQYF
14	TRBJ1-1	.	.	TRBV2	TGTGCCAGCAGTGAGCAGGGGATGAACACTGAAGCTTTCTTT	CASSEQGMNTEAFF